The entry below describes one TCR beta chain. The antigen is unknown. This sample was included in a study of OX40 agonist ivuxolimab in advanced cancers. The wider study: People who had prior anti-PD-1, anti-PD-L1 or anti-CTLA-4 therapy could take part, and roughly 40% had some.

TCRdb's table, derived via immunoSEQ multiplex PCR, lists solely in-frame clones and lacks some. The sample contains under 90,000 clones, about 93% of which appear only once. The CDR3 is made up of 17 amino acids. The germline V gene has CDR1 WSHSY and CDR2 SAAADI. The germline V and J ends were trimmed by 4 bases and 4 bases, with 20 bases remaining between them. Study conclusions and caveats: Some patients without response likewise showed low normalized clonal expansion. At 0.1 to 3.0 mg/kg and by week 6, clonal expansion occurred in CD4+ and CD8+ blood T cells. Averaged across samples, CD8+ T cells carried more expanded clones than CD4+ did.

This chain connects TRBV10-2 to TRBJ2-1; D is unclear. The origin of this receptor is an adult with an advanced solid tumor such as melanoma, head and neck, liver or kidney cancer. The sequencing here drew on CD4+ or CD8+ T cells sorted from blood, taken in a trial of the OX40 agonist ivuxolimab. CDR3 region: CASSASTPPLKYNEQFF. DNA for the CDR3: TGCGCCAGCAGTGCCTCGACTCCCCCCCTGAAATACAATGAGCAGTTCTTC.